Listed below are T cell receptor beta chains from one sample, sequenced in a study of T cell repertoires in cytomegalovirus infection. Their recognized antigens are unknown. In TCRdb, the reads were re-called with MiXCR into one record per CDR3 protein. The sample consists of around 900,000 distinct CDR3 sequences, about a third of them appearing once. Sequenced here: cultured CD8+ T cells from PBMCs, sampled from culture after CMV antigen stimulation. The source is a human donor in good health (CMV status not recorded). Some clones in this sample may be carry-over from other donors' samples. Both conserved end residues are part of each CDR3. The order of the fields is J gene, D gene, V gene, clone size, CDR3 protein, CDR3 DNA. D genes are given only for firm matches. Clone sizes are given selectively: once, few, many, or a class where the clone is expanded.

>TRBJ1-6|.|TRBV5-4|few
CASSFGLGMGSPLHF
TGTGCCAGCAGCTTTGGTTTAGGGATGGGGTCACCCCTCCACTTT
>TRBJ1-4|.|TRBV7-6|.
CASSRRGTENEKLFF
TGTGCCAGCAGCCGCCGGGGTACCGAAAATGAAAAACTGTTTTTT
>TRBJ2-1|TRBD2|TRBV7-9|few
CASSSTSDYNEQFF
TGTGCCAGCAGCTCGACTAGCGACTACAATGAGCAGTTCTTC
>TRBJ1-1|.|TRBV7-8|.
CASSLGRTALLGAEAFF
TGTGCCAGCAGCTTAGGACGGACAGCCCTGTTGGGCGCTGAAGCTTTCTTT
>TRBJ2-5|TRBD2|TRBV7-9|few
CASSPYRGELDQETQYF
TGTGCCAGCAGCCCCTATCGGGGGGAACTCGACCAAGAGACCCAGTACTTC
>TRBJ2-4|.|TRBV7-9|many
CASSLGGAKNIQYF
TGTGCCAGCAGCTTGGGGGGTGCCAAAAACATTCAGTACTTC
>TRBJ2-1|TRBD1|TRBV28|.
CASRSGTVAYNEQFF
TGTGCCAGCAGGTCTGGGACAGTGGCATACAATGAGCAGTTCTTC
>TRBJ2-1|.|TRBV5-5|.
CASSSLWVAPNEQFF
TGTGCCAGCAGCTCCCTTTGGGTAGCGCCAAATGAGCAGTTCTTC
>TRBJ1-2|TRBD1|TRBV20-1|few
CSALDRGEDYGYTF
TGCAGTGCCTTGGACAGGGGAGAGGACTATGGCTACACCTTC
>TRBJ1-2|.|TRBV6-1|few
CATRGIRGANYGYTF
TGTGCCACCCGCGGAATCAGGGGAGCTAACTATGGCTACACCTTC
>TRBJ1-2|TRBD1|TRBV27|few
CASSLFQGAGYTF
TGTGCCAGCAGTTTATTTCAGGGGGCGGGATACACCTTC
>TRBJ2-1|.|TRBV6-2/TRBV6-3|few
CASSRIRDSSYNEQFF
TGTGCCAGCAGCCGGATCCGGGACTCCTCCTACAATGAGCAGTTCTTC
>TRBJ2-1|TRBD2|TRBV29-1|few
CSVSGGEYNEQFF
TGCAGCGTTTCGGGGGGGGAGTACAATGAGCAGTTCTTC
>TRBJ1-6|TRBD1|TRBV7-6|many
CASSLRGLGNSPLHF
TGTGCCAGCAGCCTCAGGGGGCTCGGTAATTCACCCCTCCACTTT
>TRBJ2-7|.|TRBV7-6|many
CASSLGGALGEQYF
TGTGCCAGCAGCTTAGGGGGGGCATTAGGGGAGCAGTACTTC
>TRBJ2-5|TRBD2|TRBV7-6|many
CASSSRTSGQETQYF
TGTGCCAGCAGCTCCAGGACTAGCGGGCAAGAGACCCAGTACTTC
>TRBJ2-1|.|TRBV27|.
CASVSSSYNEQFF
TGTGCCAGCGTGTCGAGCTCCTACAATGAGCAGTTCTTC
>TRBJ1-1|.|TRBV4-3|.
CASSQDPIPMNTEAFF
TGCGCCAGCAGCCAAGATCCCATACCTATGAACACTGAAGCTTTCTTT
>TRBJ2-7|.|TRBV7-6|.
CASSLDPGTLYEQYF
TGTGCCAGCAGCTTAGACCCCGGGACACTCTACGAGCAGTACTTC
>TRBJ2-3|.|TRBV27|.
CASSLIGSFFEDTQYF
TGTGCCAGCAGTTTAATCGGGAGTTTTTTTGAGGATACGCAGTATTTT
>TRBJ2-2|.|TRBV6-1|.
CASSIRTGGRTGELFF
TGTGCCAGCAGTATTCGGACCGGTGGTCGCACCGGGGAGCTGTTTTTT
>TRBJ1-4|TRBD1|TRBV7-8|many
CASSLLQGAREKLFF
TGTGCCAGCAGCTTACTACAGGGGGCAAGGGAAAAACTGTTTTTT
>TRBJ2-5|TRBD1|TRBV27|.
CASRVTGGLETQYF
TGTGCCAGCAGAGTGACAGGGGGCCTGGAGACCCAGTACTTC
>TRBJ2-3|.|TRBV7-6|.
CASSSRLVGVLGTQYF
TGTGCCAGCAGCTCCCGACTAGTGGGGGTTCTGGGTACGCAGTATTTT
>TRBJ1-1|.|TRBV12-3/TRBV12-4|.
CASSPDQGTEAFF
TGTGCCAGCAGTCCAGACCAGGGTACCGAAGCTTTCTTT
>TRBJ1-6|TRBD1|TRBV7-9|.
CANRLTGGNSPLHF
TGTGCCAACAGGCTGACAGGGGGTAATTCACCCCTCCACTTT
>TRBJ2-7|.|TRBV7-2|few
CASSPLHSYEQYF
TGTGCCAGCAGCCCCCTCCACTCCTACGAGCAGTACTTC
>TRBJ2-2|TRBD2|TRBV7-9|.
CASSLALGLAENTGELFF
TGTGCCAGCAGCTTAGCCTTGGGACTAGCGGAAAACACCGGGGAGCTGTTTTTT
>TRBJ2-1|.|TRBV6-1|many
CASSDPGYLNNEQFF
TGTGCCAGCAGTGACCCAGGGTATTTGAACAATGAGCAGTTCTTC
>TRBJ2-1|TRBD2|TRBV5-4|.
CASSGGTSGGANEQFF
TGTGCCAGCAGCGGGGGGACTAGCGGGGGGGCCAATGAGCAGTTCTTC
>TRBJ1-2|TRBD1|TRBV7-9|few
CASSDRVGYTF
TGTGCCAGCAGCGACAGGGTTGGCTACACCTTC
>TRBJ2-7|.|TRBV5-3|.
CASSLGGNPTYEQYF
TGTGCCAGCAGCTTGGGTGGGAACCCGACCTACGAGCAGTACTTC
>TRBJ2-3|TRBD2|TRBV27|.
CASKRGVSGFTDTQYF
TGTGCCAGCAAGCGCGGAGTTAGCGGGTTCACAGATACGCAGTATTTT
>TRBJ1-1|.|TRBV5-4|.
CASSFEQGFTEAFF
TGTGCCAGCAGCTTCGAACAGGGTTTCACTGAAGCTTTCTTT
>TRBJ1-1|.|TRBV19|few
CASSRGTYYTEAFF
TGTGCCAGTAGTAGGGGGACATATTACACTGAAGCTTTCTTT
>TRBJ1-2|.|TRBV20-1|.
CSARGTRGYTF
TGCAGTGCTAGAGGGACGCGTGGCTACACCTTC
>TRBJ1-5|.|TRBV6-6|.
CASSSRGYNQPQHF
TGTGCCAGCAGTAGCCGGGGCTACAATCAGCCCCAGCATTTT
>TRBJ2-5|.|TRBV29-1|.
CSVDWESQETQYF
TGCAGCGTTGATTGGGAGAGCCAAGAGACCCAGTACTTC
>TRBJ2-5|.|TRBV9|few
CASSSPEGTQYF
TGTGCCAGCAGCTCCCCCGAGGGGACCCAGTACTTC
>TRBJ2-1|.|TRBV6-2/TRBV6-3|.
CASSPVEGPSPYNEQFF
TGTGCCAGCAGTCCCGTAGAGGGGCCTTCACCTTACAATGAGCAGTTCTTC
>TRBJ1-1|TRBD1|TRBV7-3|few
CASSLTGTGLMNTEAFF
TGTGCCAGCAGCTTAACCGGGACAGGGTTAATGAACACTGAAGCTTTCTTT
>TRBJ1-1|TRBD1|TRBV27|many
CASSFGQGNTEAFF
TGTGCCAGCAGCTTCGGACAGGGCAACACTGAAGCTTTCTTT
>TRBJ2-3|.|TRBV28|few
CASSLNRGSRTDTQYF
TGTGCCAGCAGTTTGAATAGAGGGAGTCGCACAGATACGCAGTATTTT
>TRBJ1-2|.|TRBV28|few
CASTWADSNYGYTF
TGTGCCAGCACTTGGGCAGACTCTAACTATGGCTACACCTTC
>TRBJ1-1|.|TRBV2|.
CASSEALEHIRNTEAFF
TGTGCCAGCAGTGAAGCGCTGGAACACATTCGGAACACTGAAGCTTTCTTT
>TRBJ2-3|.|TRBV7-9|few
CASSLEHDTQYF
TGTGCCAGCAGCTTAGAACACGATACGCAGTATTTT
>TRBJ1-4|.|TRBV10-2|.
CASSARGYEKLFF
TGCGCCAGCAGTGCCAGGGGCTATGAAAAACTGTTTTTT
>TRBJ1-5|.|TRBV19|.
CASSFVISQPQHF
TGTGCCAGTAGTTTTGTCATTAGTCAGCCCCAGCATTTT
>TRBJ2-7|.|TRBV18|.
CASSPSVYNLGEQYF
TGTGCCAGCTCACCATCGGTCTACAACCTGGGTGAGCAGTACTTC
>TRBJ2-7|TRBD2|TRBV27|.
CASGRMGRVDEQYF
TGTGCCAGCGGCCGAATGGGGAGGGTAGACGAGCAGTACTTC
>TRBJ2-2|.|TRBV7-2|many
CASSSFNTGELFF
TGTGCCAGCAGCTCATTCAACACCGGGGAGCTGTTTTTT
>TRBJ2-7|TRBD1|TRBV19|few
CASSPQGARTYEQYF
TGTGCCAGTAGTCCCCAGGGGGCTAGGACCTACGAGCAGTACTTC
>TRBJ2-2|.|TRBV12-3/TRBV12-4|many
CASNPQGTGELFF
TGTGCCAGCAACCCCCAGGGAACCGGGGAGCTGTTTTTT